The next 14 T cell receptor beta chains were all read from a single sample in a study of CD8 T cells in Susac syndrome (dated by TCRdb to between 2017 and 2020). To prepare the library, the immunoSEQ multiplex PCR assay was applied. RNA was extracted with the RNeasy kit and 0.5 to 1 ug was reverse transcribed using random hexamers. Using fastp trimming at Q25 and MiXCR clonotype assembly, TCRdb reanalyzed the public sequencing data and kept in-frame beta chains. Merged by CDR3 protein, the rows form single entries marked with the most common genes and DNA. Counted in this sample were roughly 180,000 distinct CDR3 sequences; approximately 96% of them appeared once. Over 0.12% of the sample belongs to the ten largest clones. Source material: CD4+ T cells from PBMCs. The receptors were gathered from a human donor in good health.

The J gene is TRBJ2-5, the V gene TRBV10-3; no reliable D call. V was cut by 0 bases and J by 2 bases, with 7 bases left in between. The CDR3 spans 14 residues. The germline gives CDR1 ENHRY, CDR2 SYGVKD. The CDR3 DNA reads TGTGCCATCAGTGAGTCTGGCACACAAGAGACCCAGTACTTC. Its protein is CAISESGTQETQYF.

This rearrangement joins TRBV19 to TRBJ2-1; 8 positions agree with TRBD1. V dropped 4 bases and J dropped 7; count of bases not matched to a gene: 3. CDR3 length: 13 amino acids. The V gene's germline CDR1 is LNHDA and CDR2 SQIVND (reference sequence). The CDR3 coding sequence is TGTGCCAGTAGTAGCAGGGGGCAGAATGAGCAGTTCTTC. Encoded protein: CASSSRGQNEQFF.

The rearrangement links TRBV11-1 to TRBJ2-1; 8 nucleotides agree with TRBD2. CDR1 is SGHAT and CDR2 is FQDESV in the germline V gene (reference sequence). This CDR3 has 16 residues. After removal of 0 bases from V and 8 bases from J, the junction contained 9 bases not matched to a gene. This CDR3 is CASSLAGGGTADEQFF. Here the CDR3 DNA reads TGTGCCAGCAGCTTAGCCGGGGGGGGCACGGCCGATGAGCAGTTCTTC.

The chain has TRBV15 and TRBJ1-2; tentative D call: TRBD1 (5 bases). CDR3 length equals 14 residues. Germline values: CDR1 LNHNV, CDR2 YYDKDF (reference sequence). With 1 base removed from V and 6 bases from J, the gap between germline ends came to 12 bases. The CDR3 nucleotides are TGTGCCACCAGCAGAGCCCGGGGAGGGGATGGCTACACCTTC. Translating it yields CATSRARGGDGYTF.

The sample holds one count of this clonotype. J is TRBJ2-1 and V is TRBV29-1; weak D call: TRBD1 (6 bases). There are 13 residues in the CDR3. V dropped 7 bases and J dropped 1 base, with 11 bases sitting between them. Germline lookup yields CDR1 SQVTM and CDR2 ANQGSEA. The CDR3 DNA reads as TGCAGCGGGGACCAGGGGTCCTACAATGAGCAGTTCTTC. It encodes CSGDQGSYNEQFF.

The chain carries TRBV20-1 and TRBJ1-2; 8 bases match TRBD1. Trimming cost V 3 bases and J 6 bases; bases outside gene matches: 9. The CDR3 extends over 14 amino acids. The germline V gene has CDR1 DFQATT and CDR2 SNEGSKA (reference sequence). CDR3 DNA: TGCAGTGCTAGCGGGGACAGGTCACGCGATGGCTACACCTTC. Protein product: CSASGDRSRDGYTF.

CDR3 sequence reads: CATSIVDVTDTQYF. CDR3 nucleotides: TGTGCCACCAGCATAGTCGACGTCACAGATACGCAGTATTTT. The chain joins TRBV15 to TRBJ2-3; D call uncertain. The CDR3 totals 14 residues. Germline lookup yields CDR1 LNHNV and CDR2 YYDKDF (reference sequence). The V end was cut by 4 bases, the J end by 2 bases, with 10 bases between.

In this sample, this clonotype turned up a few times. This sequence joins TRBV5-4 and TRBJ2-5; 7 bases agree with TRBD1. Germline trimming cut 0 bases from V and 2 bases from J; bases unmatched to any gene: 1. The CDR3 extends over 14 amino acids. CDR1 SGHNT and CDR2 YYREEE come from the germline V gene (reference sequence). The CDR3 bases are TGTGCCAGCAGCTTGGCACAGGGGCAAGAGACCCAGTACTTC. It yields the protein CASSLAQGQETQYF.

The CDR3 spells CAWSVRGAGELFF. DNA of the CDR3: TGTGCCTGGAGTGTACGGGGGGCCGGGGAGCTGTTTTTT. The rearrangement links TRBV30 to TRBJ2-2; 7 bases are a match to TRBD2. This CDR3 has 13 amino acids. Germline-derived CDR1 and CDR2 are GTSNPN and SVGIG (reference sequence). Trimming cost V 0 bases and J 6 bases; bases outside gene matches: 1.

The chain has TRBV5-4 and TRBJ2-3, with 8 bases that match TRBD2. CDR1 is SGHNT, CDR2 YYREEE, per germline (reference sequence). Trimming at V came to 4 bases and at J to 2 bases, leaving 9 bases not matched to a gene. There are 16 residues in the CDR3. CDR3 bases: TGTGCCAGCAGCCCCCCAGGAGCGGGGGACACAGATACGCAGTATTTT. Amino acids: CASSPPGAGDTDTQYF.

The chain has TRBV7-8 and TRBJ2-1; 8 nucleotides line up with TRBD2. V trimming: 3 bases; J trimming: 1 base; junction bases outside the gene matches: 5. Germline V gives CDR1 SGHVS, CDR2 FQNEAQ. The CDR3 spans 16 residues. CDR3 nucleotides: TGTGCCAGCAGCTTCGGCGGGGGGACGTCCTACAATGAGCAGTTCTTC. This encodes CASSFGGGTSYNEQFF.

CDR3 residues: CASSLDRALSYEQYF. CDR3 coding DNA: TGTGCCAGCAGCTTAGACAGGGCTTTATCCTACGAGCAGTACTTC. The chain joins TRBV11-2 to TRBJ2-7, with a possible D match to TRBD1 (5 bases). Germline CDR1 and CDR2: SGHAT and FQNNGV. The CDR3 is 15 amino acids. Deletions cut 0 bases from V and 1 base from J, with 10 bases between.

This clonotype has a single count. The CDR3 spells CSVESTGGWAEAFF. DNA of the CDR3: TGCAGCGTTGAAAGTACAGGTGGTTGGGCTGAAGCTTTCTTT. The chain links TRBV29-1 to TRBJ1-1, with D possibly TRBD1 on 5 matching bases. Trimming cost V 2 bases and J 6 bases, with 16 bases left between them. The CDR3 runs to 14 residues. The germline gives CDR1 SQVTM, CDR2 ANQGSEA. Variable domain in full (rest from reference TRBV29-1 and TRBJ1-1): SAVISQKPSRDICQRGTSLTIQCQVDSQVTMMFWYRQQPGQSLTLIATANQGSEATYESGFVIDKFPISRPNLTFSTLTVSNMSPEDSSIYLCSVESTGGWAEAFFGQGTRLTVV.

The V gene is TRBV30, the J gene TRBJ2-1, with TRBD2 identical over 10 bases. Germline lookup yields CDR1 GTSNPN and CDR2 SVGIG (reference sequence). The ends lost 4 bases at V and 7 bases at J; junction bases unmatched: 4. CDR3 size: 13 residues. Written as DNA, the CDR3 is TGTGCCTGGAACAGCGGGGGGGTTAATGAGCAGTTCTTC. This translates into CAWNSGGVNEQFF.